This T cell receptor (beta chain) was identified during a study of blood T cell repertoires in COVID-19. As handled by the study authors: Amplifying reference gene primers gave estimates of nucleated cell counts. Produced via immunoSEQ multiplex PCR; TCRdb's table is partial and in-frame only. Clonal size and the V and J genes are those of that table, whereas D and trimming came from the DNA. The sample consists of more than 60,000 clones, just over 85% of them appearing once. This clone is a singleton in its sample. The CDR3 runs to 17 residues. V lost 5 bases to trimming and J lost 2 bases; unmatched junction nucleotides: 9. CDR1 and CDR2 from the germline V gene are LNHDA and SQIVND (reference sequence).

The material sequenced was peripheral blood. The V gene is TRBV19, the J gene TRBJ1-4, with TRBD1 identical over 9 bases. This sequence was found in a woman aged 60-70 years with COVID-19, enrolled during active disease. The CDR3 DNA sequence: TGTGCCAGTAGTGCCCGGACAGGGGCGAAGACTAATGAAAAACTGTTTTTT. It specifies CASSARTGAKTNEKLFF. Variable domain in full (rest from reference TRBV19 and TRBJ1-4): DGGITQSPKYLFRKEGQNVTLSCEQNLNHDAMYWYRQDPGQGLRLIYYSQIVNDFQKGDIAEGYSVSREKKESFPLTVTSAQKNPTAFYLCASSARTGAKTNEKLFFGSGTQLSVL.